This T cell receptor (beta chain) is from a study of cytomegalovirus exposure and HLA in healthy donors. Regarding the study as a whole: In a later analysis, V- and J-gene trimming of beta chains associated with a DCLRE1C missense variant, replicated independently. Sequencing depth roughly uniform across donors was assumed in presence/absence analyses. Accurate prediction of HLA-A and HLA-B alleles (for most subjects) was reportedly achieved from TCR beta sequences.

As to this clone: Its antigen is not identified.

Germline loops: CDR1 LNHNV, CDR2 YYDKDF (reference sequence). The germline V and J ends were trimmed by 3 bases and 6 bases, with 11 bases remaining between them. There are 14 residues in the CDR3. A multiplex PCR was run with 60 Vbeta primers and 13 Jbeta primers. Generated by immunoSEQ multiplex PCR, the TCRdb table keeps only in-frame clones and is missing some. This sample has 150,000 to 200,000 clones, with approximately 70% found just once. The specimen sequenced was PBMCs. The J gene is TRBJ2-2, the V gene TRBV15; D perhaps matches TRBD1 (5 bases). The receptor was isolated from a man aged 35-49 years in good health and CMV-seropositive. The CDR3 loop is CATSRDTPPGELFF. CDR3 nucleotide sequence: TGTGCCACCAGCAGGGACACACCCCCCGGGGAGCTGTTTTTT.